Below are 25 T cell receptor beta chains sequenced from a single sample in a study of blood T cell repertoires in COVID-19. Clones were sequenced by immunoSEQ multiplex PCR, and TCRdb holds only the in-frame ones, with some missing. The sample holds 300,000 to 500,000 clones, 70% to 90% seen once. Sequencing was done on a sample of PBMCs or T cells enriched from blood (not recorded which). The receptors stem from a woman between 40 and 50 years old with acute COVID-19.

The chain carries TRBV10-2 and TRBJ2-1, with a tentative D call TRBD1 (5 bases). The CDR3 length is 13 residues. V dropped 2 bases and J dropped 9 bases, with 11 bases sitting between them. Germline V gives CDR1 WSHSY, CDR2 SAAADI. The CDR3 is CASSEVGPGEQFF. The DNA of the CDR3 is TGCGCCAGCAGTGAGGTGGGGCCGGGTGAGCAGTTCTTC.

J is TRBJ2-4 and V is TRBV25-1, with D possibly matching TRBD1 (6 bases). The CDR3 is made up of 14 amino acids. With 3 bases removed from V and 3 bases from J, the gap between germline ends came to 9 bases. Germline assignment: CDR1 MGHDK and CDR2 SYGVNS. CDR3 protein: CASSDQGRKNIQYF. DNA for the CDR3: TGTGCCAGCAGTGATCAGGGGCGCAAAAACATTCAGTACTTC.

The chain recombines TRBV5-1 with TRBJ2-6; the D gene is possibly TRBD2 (5 bases). CDR1 and CDR2 (germline): SGHRS, YFSETQ. The CDR3 has 17 residues. V was clipped by 2 bases and J by 0 bases, with 12 bases between them. The CDR3 region is CASSFSTGYSGANVLTF. The CDR3 DNA reads TGCGCCAGCAGCTTCTCGACGGGATACTCTGGGGCCAACGTCCTGACTTTC.

Concerning this clone itself: A junction end diverges from the germline sequence, so it may reflect a read error. The chain combines TRBV2 with TRBJ2-1, with TRBD2 identical over 7 bases. CDR1 is SNHLY, CDR2 FYNNEI, per germline. The CDR3 runs to 14 residues. The CDR3 loop is CASREAGRDNEQFF. CDR3 nucleotides: TGTGCCAGCAGGGAAGCGGGGAGAGACAATGAGCAGTTCTTC.

The chain combines TRBV2 with TRBJ1-1; a possible D gene is TRBD1 (6 bases). V was shortened by 2 bases and J by 1 base, with 17 bases between the two germline ends. The CDR3 length is 17 residues. The germline gives CDR1 SNHLY, CDR2 FYNNEI. CDR3: CASSEFLLGQRNTEAFF. CDR3 DNA sequence: TGTGCCAGCAGTGAATTTTTACTAGGACAGCGGAACACTGAAGCTTTCTTT.

The chain carries TRBV6-5 and TRBJ1-1, with TRBD1 matching over 9 bases. Germline V gene sequence: CDR1 MNHEY, CDR2 SVGAGI. CDR3 length: 13 residues. J was trimmed by 4 bases and V by 8 bases; bases with no gene match: 5. In DNA form, the CDR3 reads TGTGCCAGCCGAATACAGGGGGCCACTGAAGCTTTCTTT. Translating it yields CASRIQGATEAFF.

The chain couples TRBV30 to TRBJ2-7, with 10 bases identical to TRBD2. This CDR3 spans 14 amino acids. J lost 4 bases, V lost 0 bases, and 3 bases had no gene match. CDR1 and CDR2 from the germline V gene are GTSNPN and SVGIG (reference sequence). The CDR3 coding sequence is TGTGCCTGGAGTGTAGGGACTAGCGTTTACGAGCAGTACTTC. Residues: CAWSVGTSVYEQYF.

The chain employs TRBV5-1 and TRBJ1-1; D uncertain. The CDR3 spans 15 residues. V dropped 3 bases and J dropped 0 bases, with 12 bases sitting between them. Germline V CDR1 and CDR2: SGHRS, YFSETQ. CDR3 amino acids: CASSSQAAMNTEAFF. The CDR3 bases are TGCGCCAGCAGCTCCCAGGCAGCCATGAACACTGAAGCTTTCTTT. The full variable domain, in which reference TRBV5-1 and TRBJ1-1 provide the parts outside the CDR3, is KAGVTQTPRYLIKTRGQQVTLSCSPISGHRSVSWYQQTPGQGLQFLFEYFSETQRNKGNFPGRFSGRQFSNSRSEMNVSTLELGDSALYLCASSSQAAMNTEAFFGQGTRLTVV.

This clone was seen a handful of times. The V call is TRBV19, the J call TRBJ1-4; a possible D gene is TRBD1 (5 bases). V dropped 1 base and J dropped 0 bases, with 9 bases sitting between them. Germline assignment: CDR1 LNHDA and CDR2 SQIVND (reference sequence). The CDR3 loop spans 16 amino acids. CDR3 region: CASSIGGTATNEKLFF. The CDR3 nucleotides read TGTGCCAGTAGTATAGGCGGGACTGCAACTAATGAAAAACTGTTTTTT.

The chain uses TRBV24-1 and TRBJ1-2; 10 bases fit TRBD1. The length of the CDR3 is 14 residues. With V trimmed by 5 bases and J by 6 bases, 5 bases remained unmatched. Germline-derived CDR1 and CDR2 are KGHDR and SFDVKD. The CDR3 region is CATSAGGTGDGYTF. CDR3 DNA: TGTGCCACCAGTGCCGGGGGGACAGGGGATGGCTACACCTTC.

The chain employs TRBV10-3 and TRBJ1-2, with a weak D call TRBD1 (6 bases). The CDR3 consists of 13 residues. Trimming stripped 2 bases from V and 12 bases from J, with 16 bases between. The V gene's germline CDR1 is ENHRY and CDR2 SYGVKD. CDR3 in amino acids: CAISEVGADPHTF. The CDR3 DNA is TGTGCCATCAGTGAGGTGGGGGCGGACCCTCACACCTTC.

V is TRBV6-5 and J is TRBJ1-2, with 10 nucleotides matching TRBD1. The CDR3 runs to 14 residues. Germline-derived CDR1 and CDR2 are MNHEY and SVGAGI. Unmatched junction bases numbered 8, after V lost 5 bases and J lost 8 bases. The CDR3 protein is CASSTRDRGKGYTF. CDR3 DNA sequence: TGTGCCAGCAGTACTAGGGACAGGGGAAAGGGCTACACCTTC.

In its sample, this clone was seen a few times. The CDR3 nucleotides are TGTGCCAGCAGTGAATCGGGAGGGTGGCCGCTGTTTTTT. Translated, it gives CASSESGGWPLFF. The V gene is TRBV6-1, the J gene TRBJ2-2; 8 positions match TRBD2. Germline values: CDR1 MNHNS, CDR2 SASEGT. The CDR3 contains 13 residues. Unmatched junction bases numbered 6, after V lost 2 bases and J lost 13 bases.

V and J are TRBV7-2 and TRBJ1-6, with D maybe TRBD1 (5 bases). CDR1 and CDR2 from the germline V gene are SGHTA and FQGNSA. V lost 0 bases to trimming and J lost 8 bases, with 5 bases between them. The CDR3 runs to 13 residues. CDR3 sequence reads: CASSLATDSPLHF. CDR3 in DNA: TGTGCCAGCAGCTTAGCGACAGATTCACCCCTCCACTTT.

This clone was seen a single time. This sequence joins TRBV20-1 and TRBJ2-7; D uncertain. The CDR3 extends over 10 amino acids. The germline gives CDR1 DFQATT, CDR2 SNEGSKA (reference sequence). Trimming shortened V by 5 bases and J by 6 bases, and 8 bases separated the two germline ends. The CDR3 DNA reads as TGCAGTGCTGTAAGAGTCGAGCAGTACTTC. Residues: CSAVRVEQYF.

The chain links TRBV29-1 to TRBJ2-5; 14 bases are shared with TRBD2. Unmatched junction bases numbered 2, after V lost 3 bases and J lost 5 bases. The germline V gene encodes CDR1 SQVTM and CDR2 ANQGSEA. The CDR3 runs to 14 residues. In DNA, the CDR3 is TGCAGCGTTGAGAGACTAGCGGGGGGGGAGACCCAGTACTTC. Translated, it gives CSVERLAGGETQYF.

The rearrangement links TRBV19 to TRBJ1-2; unclear D gene. The CDR3 spans 14 residues. The V end lost 7 bases, the J end lost 4 bases, and 16 bases lay between the germline ends. CDR1 is LNHDA and CDR2 is SQIVND in the germline V gene (reference sequence). CDR3 residues: CASTEVSGIYGYTF. CDR3 in DNA: TGTGCCAGTACCGAGGTATCGGGGATCTATGGCTACACCTTC. The variable domain in full, completed from reference TRBV19 and TRBJ1-2, reads DGGITQSPKYLFRKEGQNVTLSCEQNLNHDAMYWYRQDPGQGLRLIYYSQIVNDFQKGDIAEGYSVSREKKESFPLTVTSAQKNPTAFYLCASTEVSGIYGYTFGSGTRLTVV.

This chain joins TRBV2 and TRBJ1-2, with D uncertain. Germline CDR1 reads SNHLY; CDR2 reads FYNNEI. The CDR3 has 14 amino acids. Trimming shortened V by 1 base and J by 3 bases, and 9 bases separated the two germline ends. The chain's CDR3 is CASSEGVEHYGYTF. CDR3 nucleotide sequence: TGTGCCAGCAGTGAAGGAGTCGAGCACTATGGCTACACCTTC.

As for this clone: The same CDR3 also results from other DNA sequences found in this sample. The J gene is TRBJ2-2, the V gene TRBV2; 8 bases align to TRBD1. Germline V gene data show CDR1 as SNHLY and CDR2 as FYNNEI. Germline trimming cut 6 bases from V and 4 bases from J; bases unmatched to any gene: 7. This CDR3 is built from 15 residues. In nucleotides, the CDR3 is TGTGCCAGCAGGAACGACAGGGGTGGCACCGGGGAGCTGTTTTTT. Its protein product is CASRNDRGGTGELFF.

The table lists this clone with a count of one. The chain carries TRBV29-1 and TRBJ2-1; TRBD2 is a possible D gene (5 bases). Germline CDR1 is SQVTM and CDR2 is ANQGSEA. This CDR3 spans 12 amino acids. Trimming took 1 base from V and 5 from J, leaving 6 bases between them. The CDR3 here is CSVEVRDNEQFF. CDR3 bases: TGCAGCGTTGAAGTGAGGGACAATGAGCAGTTCTTC.

This chain connects TRBV19 to TRBJ2-7, with 10 bases matching TRBD1. The ends lost 2 bases at V and 1 base at J; junction bases unmatched: 2. CDR3 length: 15 residues. Germline loops: CDR1 LNHDA, CDR2 SQIVND (reference sequence). CDR3 sequence reads: CASSIRQGASYEQYF. The DNA of the CDR3 is TGTGCCAGTAGTATAAGACAGGGGGCTTCCTACGAGCAGTACTTC.

This rearrangement joins TRBV4-1 to TRBJ2-3; TRBD2 matches 10 bases. Germline V gene lookup returns CDR1 MGHRA and CDR2 YSYEKL. Trimming at V came to 3 bases and at J to 5 bases, leaving 8 bases not matched to a gene. The CDR3 is 16 amino acids. Written as DNA, the CDR3 is TGCGCCAGCAGCCAGCGGAGCGGGGGGGCAGTAGATACGCAGTATTTT. Its protein is CASSQRSGGAVDTQYF.

The chain uses TRBV4-1 and TRBJ2-7; the match to TRBD1 covers 7 bases. The CDR3 covers 16 residues. After removal of 2 bases from V and 3 bases from J, the junction contained 10 bases not matched to a gene. Germline V gene data show CDR1 as MGHRA and CDR2 as YSYEKL. DNA for the CDR3: TGCGCCAGCAGCCAATTTGCCGGGACAGCCTACTACGAGCAGTACTTC. Translated: CASSQFAGTAYYEQYF.

The CDR3 sequence: CASSRLQEGNSPLHF. As DNA, the CDR3 is TGTGCCAGTAGTCGACTACAGGAGGGTAATTCACCCCTCCACTTT. The genes are TRBV19 and TRBJ1-6, with D possibly being TRBD1 (5 bases). The CDR3 sequence is 15 residues long. Germline CDR1 LNHDA, CDR2 SQIVND (reference sequence). V was cut by 5 bases and J by 6 bases, with 14 bases left in between.

V is TRBV27 and J is TRBJ1-3; weak D call: TRBD1 (5 bases). Trimming took off 2 bases at V and 2 bases at J, with 7 bases between the two ends. Germline-derived CDR1 and CDR2 are MNHEY and SMNVEV (reference sequence). There are 14 residues in the CDR3. The CDR3 region is CASSLAGPGNTIYF. CDR3 bases: TGTGCCAGCAGTTTAGCGGGACCTGGAAACACCATATATTTT.